This entry concerns a single TCR beta chain. This entry is derived from a study of OX40 agonist ivuxolimab in advanced cancers. Measured with immunoSEQ multiplex PCR; TCRdb has only the in-frame clones, and not every one. The sample includes around 69,000 clones, around 84% seen only once; the top ten take just over 2.5%. The germline CDR1 and CDR2 sequences are SGHTA and FQGNSA. V lost 5 bases to trimming and J lost 1 base, with 14 bases between them. The length of the CDR3 is 15 residues. This sample comprised CD4+ or CD8+ T cells sorted from blood, obtained in a trial of the OX40 agonist ivuxolimab. This chain uses TRBV7-2 with TRBJ2-5, with D tentatively TRBD1 (6 bases). This TCR came from an adult with an advanced solid tumor such as melanoma, head and neck, liver or kidney cancer. The CDR3 reads CASSLGGVAQETQYF. Written as DNA, the CDR3 is TGTGCCAGCAGCCTAGGGGGAGTCGCCCAAGAGACCCAGTACTTC. Using reference TRBV7-2 and TRBJ2-5 for the parts outside the CDR3, the full variable domain is GAGVSQSPSNKVTEKGKDVELRCDPISGHTALYWYRQSLGQGLEFLIYFQGNSAPDKSGLPSDRFSAERTGGSVSTLTIQRTQQEDSAVYLCASSLGGVAQETQYFGPGTRLLVL.